These 32 T cell receptor beta chains share one sample of origin, sequenced in a study of blood T cell repertoires in COVID-19. Measured with immunoSEQ multiplex PCR; TCRdb has only the in-frame clones, and not every one. The sample lists some 250,000 clones; around 88% were seen once. The material sequenced was peripheral blood. Receptors originate from a young man with active or convalescent COVID-19.

V and J are TRBV5-6 and TRBJ2-2; perhaps TRBD2 as D (6 bases). V was shortened by 4 bases and J by 0 bases, with 10 bases between the two germline ends. CDR1 and CDR2 from the germline V gene are SGHDT and YYEEEE. This CDR3 is built from 15 residues. The CDR3 sequence is CASSILAANTGELFF. The CDR3 bases are TGTGCCAGCAGCATATTAGCGGCGAACACCGGGGAGCTGTTTTTT.

This chain links TRBV2 with TRBJ2-6; D may be TRBD1 (6 bases). Germline loops: CDR1 SNHLY, CDR2 FYNNEI. This CDR3 spans 15 amino acids. Trimming stripped 5 bases from V and 2 bases from J, with 10 bases between. CDR3: CASSYAGAGANVLTF. In DNA, the CDR3 is TGTGCCAGCAGTTATGCAGGGGCTGGGGCCAACGTCCTGACTTTC.

This clone was picked up one time. V and J are TRBV18 and TRBJ2-1; 9 bases fit TRBD2. This CDR3 region has 15 residues. Germline V lookup: CDR1 KGHSH, CDR2 LQKENI. V was pared by 0 bases and J by 8 bases, with 5 bases of the junction left unmatched. The DNA for the CDR3 is TGTGCCAGCTCACCACCCGGGACTAGCCTCGATGAGCAGTTCTTC. It specifies CASSPPGTSLDEQFF.

J is TRBJ2-1 and V is TRBV5-1, with unresolved D. The CDR3 consists of 12 residues. The germline V gene encodes CDR1 SGHRS and CDR2 YFSETQ. Deletions cut 4 bases from V and 4 bases from J, with 6 bases between. The CDR3 is CASSVSYNEQFF. In DNA, the CDR3 is TGCGCCAGCAGCGTCAGTTACAATGAGCAGTTCTTC.

The V call is TRBV7-9, the J call TRBJ2-3; 8 bases fit TRBD2. The CDR3 runs to 15 residues. V was clipped by 1 base and J by 5 bases; unmatched bases: 5. Germline CDR1 reads SEHNR; CDR2 reads FQNEAQ (reference sequence). The CDR3: CASSLVVAGLDTQYF. The CDR3 DNA reads as TGTGCCAGCAGCTTAGTGGTAGCGGGGTTAGATACGCAGTATTTT. Complete variable domain (other parts from reference TRBV7-9 and TRBJ2-3): DTGVSQNPRHKITKRGQNVTFRCDPISEHNRLYWYRQTLGQGPEFLTYFQNEAQLEKSRLLSDRFSAERPKGSFSTLEIQRTEQGDSAMYLCASSLVVAGLDTQYFGPGTRLTVL.

V is TRBV5-1 and J is TRBJ2-2, with 8 bases fitting TRBD2. CDR3 length equals 16 residues. Losses at the gene ends were 3 bases for V and 1 base for J; bases not matched to a gene: 5. The germline gives CDR1 SGHRS, CDR2 YFSETQ. The chain's CDR3 is CASSWETSGNTGELFF. CDR3 DNA sequence: TGCGCCAGCAGCTGGGAAACTAGCGGGAACACCGGGGAGCTGTTTTTT.

This chain links TRBV20-1 with TRBJ2-1, with 8 bases matching TRBD2. CDR1 is DFQATT and CDR2 is SNEGSKA in the germline V gene (reference sequence). The CDR3 length is 17 residues. The junction had 11 bases not matched to a gene; V was cut back by 3 bases and J by 1 base. This CDR3 is CSASAGTRWRSYNEQFF. In nucleotides, the CDR3 is TGCAGTGCTAGTGCCGGGACTAGGTGGCGGTCCTACAATGAGCAGTTCTTC.

This rearrangement joins TRBV7-6 to TRBJ1-4, with no clear D. The CDR3 contains 15 residues. With 5 bases removed from V and 3 bases from J, the gap between germline ends came to 13 bases. The germline CDR1 and CDR2 sequences are SGHVS and FNYEAQ. The CDR3 loop reads CASSPPEGANEKLFF. The CDR3 DNA is TGTGCCAGCAGCCCACCTGAGGGAGCTAATGAAAAACTGTTTTTT.

The CDR3 loop reads CASSSNYGTGNKNTEAFF. Written as DNA, the CDR3 is TGTGCCAGCAGCTCGAATTACGGGACAGGGAACAAGAACACTGAAGCTTTCTTT. The chain combines TRBV11-2 with TRBJ1-1, with 9 nucleotides matching TRBD1. Germline lookup yields CDR1 SGHAT and CDR2 FQNNGV. J lost 1 base, V lost 4 bases, and 13 bases had no gene match. CDR3 length: 18 residues.

The chain couples TRBV28 to TRBJ1-5; tentative D call: TRBD1 (5 bases). Germline V gene sequence: CDR1 MDHEN, CDR2 SYDVKM. V lost 3 bases, J lost 4 bases, and 10 bases lay in between. The CDR3 has 14 amino acids. The CDR3 spells CASSLDTRNQPQHF. CDR3 bases: TGTGCCAGCAGTTTGGACACCAGAAATCAGCCCCAGCATTTT.

This chain joins TRBV7-2 and TRBJ2-5; the match to TRBD1 covers 10 bases. The CDR3 runs to 13 residues. The germline gives CDR1 SGHTA, CDR2 FQGNSA. The V and J ends lost 5 bases and 8 bases, in that order; junction bases with no gene match: 5. The DNA of the CDR3 is TGTGCCAGCAGCCCGGACAGGGGGGCTACCCAGTACTTC. It encodes CASSPDRGATQYF.

DNA of the CDR3: TGTGCCAGCAGCCAAGGCTCGGGACAGAGAAATTCACCCCTCCACTTT. It specifies CASSQGSGQRNSPLHF. The rearrangement links TRBV3-1 (or the pseudogene TRBV3-2) to TRBJ1-6; TRBD1 matches 7 bases. CDR1 LGHDT and CDR2 YNNKEL come from the germline V gene (reference sequence). This CDR3 is built from 16 residues. With V trimmed by 1 base and J by 7 bases, 7 bases remained unmatched.

CDR3 amino acids: CASSERRAGYTF. Written as DNA, the CDR3 is TGTGCCAGCAGTGAAAGGAGGGCTGGCTACACCTTC. The J gene is TRBJ1-2, the V gene TRBV6-1; D is unresolved. V lost 2 bases and J lost 7, with 8 bases in between. Germline loops: CDR1 MNHNS, CDR2 SASEGT. The CDR3 is made up of 12 amino acids.

V and J are TRBV4-1 and TRBJ2-2; the D gene is possibly TRBD2 (6 bases). CDR1 is MGHRA and CDR2 is YSYEKL in the germline V gene. Deletions cut 0 bases from V and 0 bases from J, with 11 bases between. The CDR3 runs to 17 residues. This chain's CDR3 is CASSQEGGATNTGELFF. The CDR3 DNA is TGCGCCAGCAGCCAAGAGGGGGGTGCAACGAACACCGGGGAGCTGTTTTTT.

The chain combines TRBV21-1 with TRBJ1-5. TRBV21-1 is a pseudogene locus. The CDR3 sequence is 16 residues long. CDR3 sequence: CASSKGAGGSNQPQHF. The CDR3 DNA reads TGTGCCAGCAGCAAAGGGGCGGGGGGCAGCAATCAGCCCCAGCATTTT.

V usage is TRBV13 and J usage is TRBJ1-1; 9 positions agree with TRBD1. The CDR3 length is 15 residues. Trimming took 5 bases from V and 0 from J; bases not matched to a gene: 4. Germline V gene data show CDR1 as PRHDT and CDR2 as FYEKMQ (reference sequence). The CDR3 bases are TGTGCCAGCAGCAACCACAGGGGGCTGAACACTGAAGCTTTCTTT. Translation gives CASSNHRGLNTEAFF. Filled out from reference TRBV13 and TRBJ1-1, the complete variable domain reads AAGVIQSPRHLIKEKRETATLKCYPIPRHDTVYWYQQGPGQDPQFLISFYEKMQSDKGSIPDRFSAQQFSDYHSELNMSSLELGDSALYFCASSNHRGLNTEAFFGQGTRLTVV.

This clone was found once. The J gene is TRBJ2-5, the V gene TRBV18; D uncertain. CDR3 length equals 13 residues. The germline V and J ends were trimmed by 6 bases and 2 bases, with 10 bases remaining between them. Germline values: CDR1 KGHSH, CDR2 LQKENI. DNA of the CDR3: TGTGCCAGCTCCGCAGGTCGGCAAGAGACCCAGTACTTC. It encodes CASSAGRQETQYF.

This chain joins TRBV30 and TRBJ1-3; D is unclear. The CDR3 contains 13 residues. In germline, CDR1 is GTSNPN, CDR2 SVGIG (reference sequence). Trimming removed 0 bases at V and 0 bases at J, with 3 bases between. CDR3 loop: CAWSVFSGNTIYF. For the CDR3, the DNA is TGTGCCTGGAGTGTCTTCTCTGGAAACACCATATATTTT.

J is TRBJ1-1 and V is TRBV12-3 or TRBV12-4; possible D gene TRBD1, 5 bases. This CDR3 has 12 amino acids. Trimming shortened V by 3 bases and J by 11 bases, and 13 bases separated the two germline ends. The DNA for the CDR3 is TGTGCCAGCAGTTTTTCCGACAGTGAGGCTTTCTTT. Translating it yields CASSFSDSEAFF.

This clone was found a few times. J is TRBJ1-1 and V is TRBV5-5; TRBD1 matches 8 bases. In germline, CDR1 is SGHKS, CDR2 YYEKEE (reference sequence). The CDR3 has 14 amino acids. Trimming took 4 bases from V and 0 from J; bases not matched to a gene: 2. In DNA form, the CDR3 reads TGTGCCAGCAGCGGGGGACAGGTGAACACTGAAGCTTTCTTT. Its protein is CASSGGQVNTEAFF.

The rearrangement links TRBV21-1 to TRBJ2-3; the table assigns TRBD2, which was not confirmed against the DNA. TRBV21-1 represents a pseudogene. This CDR3 spans 12 amino acids. CDR3 nucleotide sequence: TGTGCCCCCCGAGAGGATCCAGATACGCAGTATTTT. It encodes CAPREDPDTQYF.

This clone was seen only once. CDR3 sequence: CSARQGLNTDTQYF. CDR3 nucleotides: TGCAGCGCAAGACAGGGGCTAAACACAGATACGCAGTATTTT. The chain employs TRBV29-1 and TRBJ2-3; 8 nucleotides align to TRBD1. CDR1 and CDR2 (germline): SQVTM, ANQGSEA. V shed 7 bases and J 2 bases; nucleotides not matched to a gene: 8. The CDR3 is 14 amino acids.

The V gene is TRBV10-3, the J gene TRBJ1-1; TRBD1 matches at 10 bases. Germline CDR1 and CDR2: ENHRY and SYGVKD. CDR3 size: 14 residues. J lost 3 bases, V lost 7 bases, and 5 bases had no gene match. The chain's CDR3 is CAITKTGGDTEAFF. The CDR3 DNA sequence: TGTGCCATCACCAAGACAGGGGGCGACACTGAAGCTTTCTTT.

The rearrangement joins TRBV19 to TRBJ1-3, with D unresolved. V was clipped by 5 bases and J by 0 bases, with 11 bases between them. Germline V gene sequence: CDR1 LNHDA, CDR2 SQIVND (reference sequence). The CDR3 length is 15 residues. CDR3 DNA sequence: TGTGCCAGTAGTTCGGGAGGTGTCTCTGGAAACACCATATATTTT. Residues: CASSSGGVSGNTIYF.

The rearrangement links TRBV6-5 to TRBJ2-7, with TRBD2 identical over 7 bases. The ends lost 0 bases at V and 7 bases at J; junction bases unmatched: 12. The CDR3 is 16 residues long. The V gene's germline CDR1 is MNHEY and CDR2 SVGAGI. Here the CDR3 DNA reads TGTGCCAGCAGTTACTCGATAGGACTAGATGCTAGGGAGCAGTACTTC. It specifies CASSYSIGLDAREQYF.

The chain employs TRBV14 and TRBJ1-2; 10 nucleotides match TRBD1. V lost 2 bases, J lost 0 bases, and 9 bases stayed unmatched. Germline CDR1 is SGHDN and CDR2 is FVKESK. The CDR3 spans 18 residues. The CDR3: CASSQPGTGAKANYGYTF. The CDR3 DNA reads as TGTGCCAGCAGCCAACCGGGGACAGGGGCTAAAGCTAACTATGGCTACACCTTC. The whole variable domain, remainder taken from reference TRBV14 and TRBJ1-2, is EAGVTQFPSHSVIEKGQTVTLRCDPISGHDNLYWYRRVMGKEIKFLLHFVKESKQDESGMPNNRFLAERTGGTYSTLKVQPAELEDSGVYFCASSQPGTGAKANYGYTFGSGTRLTVV.

This sequence joins TRBV5-1 and TRBJ1-1, with 7 bases aligning to TRBD1. Per the germline V gene, CDR1 is SGHRS and CDR2 is YFSETQ. This CDR3 region has 15 residues. With V trimmed by 0 bases and J by 0 bases, 2 bases remained unmatched. CDR3 amino acids: CASSLGQGMNTEAFF. The DNA for the CDR3 is TGCGCCAGCAGCTTGGGACAGGGCATGAACACTGAAGCTTTCTTT.

The chain joins TRBV5-6 to TRBJ1-4; TRBD1 might be the D (6 bases). Germline V gives CDR1 SGHDT, CDR2 YYEEEE. The CDR3 consists of 14 residues. Trimming pared 4 bases from V and 8 bases from J, leaving 15 bases between. CDR3 nucleotide sequence: TGTGCCAGCAGCCAGACAGGTTGGGGCGAAAAACTGTTTTTT. Translation: CASSQTGWGEKLFF.

The chain recombines TRBV5-1 with TRBJ2-2; maybe TRBD1 (6 bases). CDR1 SGHRS and CDR2 YFSETQ come from the germline V gene. V lost 3 bases and J 1 base, leaving 7 bases between the germline ends. CDR3 size: 14 residues. The CDR3 loop reads CASSSGQNTGELFF. The CDR3 nucleotides are TGCGCCAGCAGCTCGGGACAGAACACCGGGGAGCTGTTTTTT.

The rearrangement links TRBV9 to TRBJ1-4, with D unresolved. V was trimmed by 0 bases and J by 10 bases, leaving 13 bases between them. The germline V gene has CDR1 SGDLS and CDR2 YYNGEE. The CDR3 contains 14 residues. CDR3: CASSVVGWEGKLFF. Here the CDR3 DNA reads TGTGCCAGCAGCGTAGTAGGTTGGGAGGGAAAACTGTTTTTT. The whole variable domain, remainder taken from reference TRBV9 and TRBJ1-4, is DSGVTQTPKHLITATGQRVTLRCSPRSGDLSVYWYQQSLDQGLQFLIQYYNGEERAKGNILERFSAQQFPDLHSELNLSSLELGDSALYFCASSVVGWEGKLFFGSGTQLSVL.

The chain employs TRBV3-1 (or the pseudogene TRBV3-2) and TRBJ1-5; D gene unclear. V gave up 0 bases and J gave up 0 bases, with 9 bases separating them. Germline V gene data show CDR1 as LGHDT and CDR2 as YNNKEL (reference sequence). This CDR3 has 16 amino acids. The chain's CDR3 is CASSQDRGDSNQPQHF. The CDR3 DNA follows: TGTGCCAGCAGCCAAGATCGCGGAGATAGCAATCAGCCCCAGCATTTT.

The chain joins TRBV29-1 to TRBJ1-2, with D uncertain. The CDR3 loop spans 13 amino acids. V was shortened by 6 bases and J by 6 bases, with 17 bases between the two germline ends. Germline loops: CDR1 SQVTM, CDR2 ANQGSEA. The DNA of the CDR3 is TGCAGCGTCGAGGGTCTGGGGATCCATGGCTACACCTTC. This encodes CSVEGLGIHGYTF.